The 23 T cell receptor beta chains below come from one sample, sequenced in a study of spatial heterogeneity in lung cancer. Time point described: blood at routine non-recurrence follow-up after resection. Using its own MiXCR run on the 5' RACE reads, TCRdb lists one record per CDR3 protein. The data contain about 1,700 distinct CDR3 sequences, about 18% of them singletons. The sample here was PBMCs, taken at follow-up. These receptor sequences come from a male donor with early-stage non-small cell lung cancer.

This clonotype was found a few times. The chain carries TRBV23-1 and TRBJ2-3, with unresolved D. TRBV23-1 is designated an ORF whose function remains uncertain. The CDR3 spans 16 residues. The V gene lost 7 bases and the J gene lost 6 bases, with 23 bases spanning the gap. In DNA form, the CDR3 reads TGCGCCAGCATACTCCCGCCGGGCCCCTCGCCGGATACGCAGTATTTT. Amino acid sequence: CASILPPGPSPDTQYF.

This sequence joins TRBV5-1 and TRBJ2-1, with D possibly matching TRBD1 (6 bases). Trimming took off 0 bases at V and 4 bases at J, with 14 bases between the two ends. The CDR3 has 16 amino acids. The V gene's germline CDR1 is SGHRS and CDR2 YFSETQ. The CDR3 sequence: CASSLAGQSRYNEQFF. The CDR3 DNA is TGCGCCAGCAGCTTGGCCGGACAGTCCAGGTACAATGAGCAGTTCTTC.

This clonotype was seen a few times. The V call is TRBV6-2 or TRBV6-3, the J call TRBJ2-2; weak D call: TRBD1 (6 bases). V was cut by 5 bases and J by 4 bases, with 14 bases left in between. This CDR3 region has 15 residues. Looked up from germline, CDR1 is MNHEY and CDR2 is SVGEGT. The CDR3 DNA sequence: TGTGCCAGCAGTGGGGGCAGGCAAAGCACCGGGGAGCTGTTTTTT. Translating gives CASSGGRQSTGELFF.

This clonotype is medium-sized by share. The V call is TRBV9, the J call TRBJ2-7, with 7 bases aligning to TRBD1. The germline V gene encodes CDR1 SGDLS and CDR2 YYNGEE. CDR3 length: 14 residues. V dropped 3 bases and J dropped 2; count of bases not matched to a gene: 5. The CDR3: CASSALTGTYEQYF. The CDR3 bases are TGTGCCAGCAGCGCGCTGACAGGGACCTACGAGCAGTACTTC.

This clonotype was counted ten times or more. The chain couples TRBV7-2 to TRBJ2-3; 13 positions agree with TRBD2. Germline values: CDR1 SGHTA, CDR2 FQGNSA. The CDR3 spans 14 residues. Germline trimming cut 5 bases from V and 9 bases from J; bases unmatched to any gene: 5. CDR3 in DNA: TGTGCCAGCAGCGAGACTAGCGGGGGGTCCACGCAGTATTTT. Its translation is CASSETSGGSTQYF.

By share, this clonotype counts as medium-sized (0.01 to 0.1%). V usage is TRBV27 and J usage is TRBJ1-1; 7 bases match TRBD1. The V gene end was trimmed by 5 bases and the J gene end by 8 bases; junction bases not matched to a gene: 8. Looked up from germline, CDR1 is MNHEY and CDR2 is SMNVEV (reference sequence). The length of the CDR3 is 13 residues. The CDR3: CASSTLRDREAFF. The CDR3 nucleotides are TGTGCCAGCAGTACCCTCCGGGACAGAGAAGCTTTCTTT.

The count of this clonotype is one. The J gene is TRBJ2-7, the V gene TRBV12-3 or TRBV12-4, with TRBD1 matching 7 bases. This CDR3 is built from 16 residues. With V trimmed by 4 bases and J by 5 bases, 14 bases remained unmatched. For the CDR3, the DNA is TGTGCCAGCAGTTCTCCTTCAGGGGGTACGGGCCACGAGCAGTACTTC. Translated: CASSSPSGGTGHEQYF.

This clonotype was recorded many times. The chain has TRBV7-8 and TRBJ1-2; D ambiguous. Germline CDR1 and CDR2: SGHVS and FQNEAQ. V lost 0 bases and J 5 bases, leaving 10 bases between the germline ends. The CDR3 contains 14 residues. In DNA, the CDR3 is TGTGCCAGCAGCTTAGCGCTCACAGATTATGGCTACACCTTC. Translation gives CASSLALTDYGYTF.

By sample share, this clonotype is medium-sized. The rearrangement joins TRBV20-1 to TRBJ2-6, with 11 nucleotides matching TRBD2. The CDR3 spans 19 residues. The V and J ends lost 0 bases and 1 base, in that order; junction bases with no gene match: 8. Germline V lookup: CDR1 DFQATT, CDR2 SNEGSKA (reference sequence). For the CDR3, the DNA is TGCAGTGCTAGAGATCGAGGTAGCGGGGGGGCTTCTGGGGCCAACGTCCTGACTTTC. Protein sequence: CSARDRGSGGASGANVLTF.

This clonotype appeared many times. This chain uses TRBV2 with TRBJ1-4; TRBD1 aligns across 9 bases. Looked up from germline, CDR1 is SNHLY and CDR2 is FYNNEI. V lost 6 bases and J lost 7; bases outside the gene matches: 3. The CDR3 has 13 amino acids. The DNA of the CDR3 is TGTGCCAGCAGCAGGACAGGGGTTGAAAAACTGTTTTTT. Amino acids: CASSRTGVEKLFF. Full variable domain (outside the CDR3, taken from reference TRBV2 and TRBJ1-4): EPEVTQTPSHQVTQMGQEVILRCVPISNHLYFYWYRQILGQKVEFLVSFYNNEISEKSEIFDDQFSVERPDGSNFTLKIRSTKLEDSAMYFCASSRTGVEKLFFGSGTQLSVL.

This clonotype was recorded at least ten times. The rearrangement uses TRBV23-1 and TRBJ2-5; a possible D gene is TRBD2 (5 bases). TRBV23-1 is treated as an ORF (open reading frame) with a function not yet certain. V dropped 3 bases and J dropped 5 bases, with 19 bases sitting between them. The CDR3 has 16 amino acids. CDR3 DNA sequence: TGCGCCAGCAGTCACCACGGAGGTGGCAGGAAGGAGACCCAGTACTTC. Protein sequence: CASSHHGGGRKETQYF.

This clonotype is classed as medium-sized. This rearrangement joins TRBV5-5 to TRBJ2-1; 7 nucleotides line up with TRBD1. CDR3 length: 15 residues. Germline V gene data show CDR1 as SGHKS and CDR2 as YYEKEE (reference sequence). The junction had 4 bases not matched to a gene; V was cut back by 1 base and J by 3 bases. The CDR3 coding sequence is TGTGCCAGCAGCTTGTGGCAGGGGGTCTACAATGAGCAGTTCTTC. Encoded protein: CASSLWQGVYNEQFF. The variable domain in full, with the rest retrieved from reference TRBV5-5 and TRBJ2-1, is DAGVTQSPTHLIKTRGQQVTLRCSPISGHKSVSWYQQVLGQGPQFIFQYYEKEERGRGNFPDRFSARQFPNYSSELNVNALLLGDSALYLCASSLWQGVYNEQFFGPGTRLTVL.

This clonotype was found many times. This chain connects TRBV7-2 to TRBJ2-3; D is uncertain. CDR3 length equals 13 residues. Germline CDR1 and CDR2: SGHTA and FQGNSA. V was cut by 0 bases and J by 5 bases, with 6 bases left in between. The CDR3 loop is CASSLARKDTQYF. The CDR3 region has the DNA TGTGCCAGCAGCTTAGCAAGAAAAGATACGCAGTATTTT.

By share of the sample, this clonotype is medium-sized (0.01 to 0.1%). This chain connects TRBV27 to TRBJ2-3; D call uncertain. The V end was cut by 0 bases, the J end by 5 bases, with 12 bases between. There are 15 residues in the CDR3. Germline CDR1 is MNHEY and CDR2 is SMNVEV (reference sequence). In DNA form, the CDR3 reads TGTGCCAGCAGTTTATCGTACGGCGGCCAAGATACGCAGTATTTT. Its protein product is CASSLSYGGQDTQYF.

This clonotype was recorded at least ten times. The chain combines TRBV12-3 or TRBV12-4 with TRBJ2-1; 12 nucleotides line up with TRBD1. The CDR3 extends over 15 amino acids. Losses at the gene ends were 8 bases for V and 7 bases for J; bases not matched to a gene: 9. CDR3 sequence reads: CASATGTGGWNEQFF. CDR3 nucleotides: TGTGCCAGCGCCACCGGGACAGGGGGCTGGAATGAGCAGTTCTTC.

This clonotype showed up many times. The rearrangement uses TRBV7-2 and TRBJ2-7; possibly TRBD1 for D (6 bases). V was pared by 5 bases and J by 0 bases, with 26 bases between. Germline CDR1 and CDR2: SGHTA and FQGNSA. The CDR3 runs to 19 residues. In nucleotides, the CDR3 is TGTGCCAGCAGCCTAAAACGCCGACAGGTGCGACTAAGCTCCTACGAGCAGTACTTC. Translated: CASSLKRRQVRLSSYEQYF.

By sample share, this clonotype is medium-sized. The CDR3 DNA reads as TGTGCCAGCAGCTCCTACTACGAGCAGTACTTC. Translation gives CASSSYYEQYF. The V gene is TRBV7-9, the J gene TRBJ2-7; D is unresolved. The CDR3 has 11 amino acids. Germline V gives CDR1 SEHNR, CDR2 FQNEAQ (reference sequence). V was trimmed by 4 bases and J by 3 bases, leaving 4 bases between them.

J is TRBJ2-5 and V is TRBV28, with D possibly matching TRBD2 (5 bases). The CDR3 spans 14 residues. V lost 4 bases, J lost 1 base, and 10 bases lay in between. In germline, CDR1 is MDHEN, CDR2 SYDVKM. CDR3 nucleotides: TGTGCCAGCAGTTCCGCGGGCACCCAAGAGACCCAGTACTTC. It yields the protein CASSSAGTQETQYF.

By share of the sample, this clonotype is medium-sized. Written as DNA, the CDR3 is TGTGCCAGCAGTGTGTCGGACAGGGATGAAAAACTGTTTTTT. Its translation is CASSVSDRDEKLFF. The chain couples TRBV6-1 to TRBJ1-4; 8 bases are shared with TRBD1. J was trimmed by 6 bases and V by 4 bases; bases with no gene match: 4. Germline V gene lookup returns CDR1 MNHNS and CDR2 SASEGT. The CDR3 is 14 amino acids.

This clonotype has a count of ten or more. CDR3 nucleotides: TGTGCCAGCACGGAAAAGGGGGGGAGAGCACAGCCCCAGCATTTT. The encoded protein is CASTEKGGRAQPQHF. The chain joins TRBV12-3 or TRBV12-4 to TRBJ1-5, with D possibly matching TRBD1 (6 bases). The V end was cut by 7 bases, the J end by 7 bases, with 20 bases between. The CDR3 has 15 amino acids.

This clonotype was counted many times. The chain is built from TRBV6-1 and TRBJ2-7, with D possibly being TRBD1 (6 bases). From germline, CDR1 is MNHNS and CDR2 SASEGT. The CDR3 spans 14 residues. V was cut by 1 base and J by 3 bases, with 10 bases left in between. The CDR3 loop reads CASSEGKGGYEQYF. CDR3 DNA sequence: TGTGCCAGCAGTGAAGGAAAAGGGGGCTACGAGCAGTACTTC.

This clonotype is labeled as medium-sized. V gene TRBV24-1 combines with J gene TRBJ2-1; D possibly corresponds to TRBD2 (5 bases). This CDR3 comprises 15 residues. The germline CDR1 and CDR2 sequences are KGHDR and SFDVKD. V gave up 1 base and J gave up 9 bases, with 15 bases separating them. CDR3 in amino acids: CATSDLFRGDGEQFF. The CDR3 nucleotides read TGTGCCACCAGTGATTTATTTCGGGGAGATGGTGAGCAGTTCTTC.

In its sample, this clonotype was seen many times. The chain employs TRBV6-2 or TRBV6-3 and TRBJ2-1; perhaps TRBD1 as D (5 bases). This CDR3 spans 15 amino acids. V was pared by 6 bases and J by 0 bases, with 12 bases between. Germline V gives CDR1 MNHEY, CDR2 SVGEGT. The DNA for the CDR3 is TGTGCCAGCAGCTCCTACAGGCTCTCCTACAATGAGCAGTTCTTC. Its translation is CASSSYRLSYNEQFF.